The clone carrying this T cell receptor beta chain was detected ten times or more. CDR3 length equals 11 residues. From germline, CDR1 is DFQATT and CDR2 SNEGSKA (reference sequence). MiXCR, applied by TCRdb to the 5' RACE reads, yields one record per CDR3 protein. The sample shows hundreds of thousands of distinct CDR3 sequences, 3.6% of them seen only once. This sample stems from a study of T cells after yellow fever vaccination. V and J are TRBV20-1 and TRBJ1-2; D is undetermined. The sequence was collected from a man aged 18-30 years who received the YFV17D yellow fever vaccine. The sequencing used PBMCs, collected on the day of the yellow fever booster vaccination. This chain's CDR3 is CSPPPTRGYTF. In DNA, the CDR3 is TGCAGCCCCCCCCCGACCAGGGGCTACACCTTC.